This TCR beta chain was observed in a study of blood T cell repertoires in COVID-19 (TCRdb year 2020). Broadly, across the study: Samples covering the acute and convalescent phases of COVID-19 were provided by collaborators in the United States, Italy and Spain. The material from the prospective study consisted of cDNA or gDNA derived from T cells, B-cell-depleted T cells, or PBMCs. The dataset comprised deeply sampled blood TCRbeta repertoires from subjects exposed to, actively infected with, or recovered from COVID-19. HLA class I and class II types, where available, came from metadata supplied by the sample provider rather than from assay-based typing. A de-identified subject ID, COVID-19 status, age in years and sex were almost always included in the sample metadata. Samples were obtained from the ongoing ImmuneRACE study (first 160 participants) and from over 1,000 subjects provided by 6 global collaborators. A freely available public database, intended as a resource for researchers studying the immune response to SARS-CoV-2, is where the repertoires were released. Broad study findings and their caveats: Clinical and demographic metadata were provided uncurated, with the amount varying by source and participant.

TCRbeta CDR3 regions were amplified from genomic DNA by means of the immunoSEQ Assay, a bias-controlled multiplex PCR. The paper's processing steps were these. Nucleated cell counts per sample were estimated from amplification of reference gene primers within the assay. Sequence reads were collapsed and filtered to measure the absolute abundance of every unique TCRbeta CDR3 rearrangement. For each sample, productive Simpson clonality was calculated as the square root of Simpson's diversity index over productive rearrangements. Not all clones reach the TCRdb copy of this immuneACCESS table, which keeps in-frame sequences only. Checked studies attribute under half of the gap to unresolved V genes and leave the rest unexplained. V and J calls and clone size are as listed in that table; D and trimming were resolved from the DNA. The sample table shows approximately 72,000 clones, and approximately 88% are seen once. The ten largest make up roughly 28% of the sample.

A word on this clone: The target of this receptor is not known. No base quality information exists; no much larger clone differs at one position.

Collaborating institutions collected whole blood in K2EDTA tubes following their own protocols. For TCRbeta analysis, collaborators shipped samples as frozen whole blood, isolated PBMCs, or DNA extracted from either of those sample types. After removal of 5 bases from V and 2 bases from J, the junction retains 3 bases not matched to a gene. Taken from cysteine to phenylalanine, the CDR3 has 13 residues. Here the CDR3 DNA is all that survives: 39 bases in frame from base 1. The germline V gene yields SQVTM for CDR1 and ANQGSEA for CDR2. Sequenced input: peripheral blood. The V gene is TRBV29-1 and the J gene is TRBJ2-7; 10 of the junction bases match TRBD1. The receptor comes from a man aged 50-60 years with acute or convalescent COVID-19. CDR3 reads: CSVSGQGAYEQYF. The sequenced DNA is TGCAGCGTTTCTGGACAGGGGGCCTACGAGCAGTACTTC.